This T cell receptor beta chain was profiled in a study of cytomegalovirus exposure and HLA in healthy donors. The V and J ends lost 11 bases and 9 bases, in that order; junction bases with no gene match: 11. This CDR3 has 13 residues. In germline, CDR1 is MDHEN, CDR2 SYDVKM. Primers included in the PCR were 60 Vbeta and 13 Jbeta primers. Produced via immunoSEQ multiplex PCR; TCRdb's table is partial and in-frame only. Of about 130,000 clones in the sample, approximately 80% were seen once. The J gene is TRBJ2-1, the V gene TRBV28; 9 nucleotides line up with TRBD1. This receptor was taken from a man under 40 in good health and CMV-seronegative. The sequenced sample consisted of PBMCs. The CDR3 DNA is TGTGCCGCTCAACCGGGACAGGGAGGTGAGCAGTTCTTC. Amino acids: CAAQPGQGGEQFF.